This T cell receptor (beta chain) derives from a study of blood T cell repertoires in COVID-19 (dated by TCRdb to about 2020). For the wider study: The collaborator samples originated in the United States, Italy and Spain and spanned the acute and convalescent phases of COVID-19. The repertoires were made available in a free public database intended to serve as a resource for research on the immune response to SARS-CoV-2. Samples were obtained from the ongoing ImmuneRACE study (first 160 participants) and from roughly 1,300 subjects provided by 6 global collaborators. Where available, HLA class I and class II types were obtained from metadata supplied by the sample provider rather than from assay-based typing. The material from the prospective study consisted of cDNA or gDNA derived from T cells, B-cell-depleted T cells, or PBMCs. The sample metadata nearly always contained a de-identified subject ID, COVID-19 status, age in years and sex. Subjects who had been exposed to COVID-19, were actively infected with it, or had recovered from it provided the deeply sampled blood TCRbeta repertoires that made up the dataset.

As regards this clone: This receptor's antigen is unknown. No base quality information exists; no much larger clone differs at one position.

Study-level results and caveats: How much clinical and demographic metadata was included differed by source and by participant, and the metadata was provided uncurated.

The immunoSEQ Assay, a bias-controlled multiplex PCR, was used to amplify TCRbeta CDR3 regions from genomic DNA. The study's processing was this. Nucleated cell counts per sample were estimated from amplification of reference gene primers within the assay. Sequence reads were collapsed and filtered to measure the absolute abundance of every unique TCRbeta CDR3 rearrangement. For each sample, productive Simpson clonality was calculated as the square root of Simpson's diversity index over productive rearrangements. This immuneACCESS table, as held by TCRdb, lists in-frame sequences with V and J called but not all clones. Of the missing ones, under half trace to an unresolved V gene in checked studies; the others have no known cause. V, J and clone size reflect that table, while D and trimming were determined from the DNA. The sample contains about 29,000 clones, approximately 90% of them found a single time. Around a tenth of the sample comes from the top ten.

From the cysteine up to the phenylalanine, the CDR3 has a length of 13 residues. Here the CDR3 DNA is all that survives: 39 bases in frame from base 1. CDR1 and CDR2, looked up from the germline V gene (reference sequence), are SEHNR and FQNEAQ. V drops 2 bases and J drops 1 base, leaving 3 bases in between. Collaborating institutions collected whole blood in K2EDTA tubes following their own protocols. For TCRbeta analysis, collaborators shipped samples in one of three forms: frozen whole blood, isolated PBMCs, or DNA extracted from either of those sample types. Rearrangement joined TRBV7-9 to TRBJ1-3; the D gene cannot be resolved reliably. This clonotype was obtained from a human donor in a cohort sampled during active COVID-19. Sequencing was carried out using peripheral blood. The sequenced DNA is TGTGCCAGCAGCTTATCATCTGGAAACACCATATATTTT. Its translation reads: CASSLSSGNTIYF.